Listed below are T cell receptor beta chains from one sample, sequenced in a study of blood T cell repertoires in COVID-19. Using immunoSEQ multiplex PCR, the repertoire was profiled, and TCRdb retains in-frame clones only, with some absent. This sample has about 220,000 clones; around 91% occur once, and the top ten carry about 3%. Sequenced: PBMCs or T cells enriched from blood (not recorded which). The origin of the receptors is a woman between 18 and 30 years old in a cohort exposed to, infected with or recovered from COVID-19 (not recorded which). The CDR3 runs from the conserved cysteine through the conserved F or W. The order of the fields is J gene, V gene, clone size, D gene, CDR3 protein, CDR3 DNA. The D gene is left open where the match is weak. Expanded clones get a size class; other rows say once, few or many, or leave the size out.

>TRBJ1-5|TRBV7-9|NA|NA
CASSPGDQPQHF
TGTGCCAGCAGCCCAGGGGATCAGCCCCAGCATTTT
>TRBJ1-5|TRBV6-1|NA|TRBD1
CASSEEEGQGNQPQHF
TGTGCCAGCAGTGAAGAAGAGGGACAGGGAAATCAGCCCCAGCATTTT
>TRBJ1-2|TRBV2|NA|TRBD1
CASSEALRTRQGSGYTF
TGTGCCAGCAGTGAAGCGCTGAGAACGAGACAGGGAAGCGGCTACACCTTC
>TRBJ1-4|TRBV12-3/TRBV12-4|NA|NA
CASGGPNEKLFF
TGTGCCAGTGGTGGGCCTAATGAAAAACTGTTTTTT
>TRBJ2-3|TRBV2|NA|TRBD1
CASSGTGTDTQYF
TGTGCCAGCAGTGGGACAGGGACAGATACGCAGTATTTT
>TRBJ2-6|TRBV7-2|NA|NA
CASSSYYDSGANVLTF
TGTGCCAGCAGCTCCTACTATGACTCTGGGGCCAACGTCCTGACTTTC
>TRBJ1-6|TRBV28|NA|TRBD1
CASSQDRDKPLHF
TGTGCCAGCAGCCAAGACAGGGACAAGCCCCTCCACTTT
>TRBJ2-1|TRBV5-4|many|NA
CASSLDEEGTRQFF
TGTGCCAGCAGCTTGGATGAGGAAGGGACACGACAGTTCTTC
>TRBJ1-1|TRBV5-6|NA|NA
CASRLRELNTEAFF
TGTGCCAGCAGGTTGCGGGAGTTGAACACTGAAGCTTTCTTT
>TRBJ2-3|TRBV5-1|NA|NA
CASSFAKNPDTQYF
TGCGCCAGCAGCTTTGCGAAGAACCCAGATACGCAGTATTTT
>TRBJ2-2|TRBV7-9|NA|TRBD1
CASRGQGITGELFF
TGTGCCAGCAGGGGACAGGGGATCACCGGGGAGCTGTTTTTT
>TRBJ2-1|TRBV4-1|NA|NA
CASSQVRSDEQFF
TGCGCCAGCAGCCAAGTTCGGTCGGATGAGCAGTTCTTC
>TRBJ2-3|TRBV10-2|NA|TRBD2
CASSDIAGVLDTQYF
TGCGCCAGCAGTGACATAGCGGGAGTTTTAGATACGCAGTATTTT
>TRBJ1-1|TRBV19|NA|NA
CASSIDGGRSVAFF
TGTGCCAGTAGTATAGATGGCGGGCGCTCGGTAGCTTTCTTT
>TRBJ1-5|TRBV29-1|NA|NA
CSVVSDSTDQPQHF
TGCAGCGTTGTTTCAGATTCCACCGATCAGCCCCAGCATTTT
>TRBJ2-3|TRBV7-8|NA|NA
CASSSSGTDTQYF
TGTGCCAGCAGCTCTAGTGGTACAGATACGCAGTATTTT
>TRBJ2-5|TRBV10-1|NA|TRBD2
CASSESLAGQETQYF
TGCGCCAGCAGTGAGTCTTTAGCGGGGCAAGAGACCCAGTACTTC
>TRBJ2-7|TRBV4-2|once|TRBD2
CASSLAGANSYEQYF
TGTGCCAGCAGCCTAGCGGGGGCCAACTCCTACGAGCAGTACTTC
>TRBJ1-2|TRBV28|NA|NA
CASSLGAGYTF
TGTGCCAGCAGTTTAGGAGCTGGCTACACCTTC
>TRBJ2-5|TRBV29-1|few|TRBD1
CSAQDRGGQETQYF
TGCAGCGCCCAAGACAGGGGTGGGCAAGAGACCCAGTACTTC
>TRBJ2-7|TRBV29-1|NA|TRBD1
CSALRGRETEQYF
TGCAGCGCCCTCAGGGGGCGGGAAACCGAGCAGTACTTC
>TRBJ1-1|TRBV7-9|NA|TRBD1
CASSLPDWTGNTEAFF
TGTGCCAGCAGCTTACCGGATTGGACAGGGAACACTGAAGCTTTCTTT
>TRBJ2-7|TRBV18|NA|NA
CASSRERDEQYF
TGTGCCAGCTCACGTGAGAGGGACGAGCAGTACTTC
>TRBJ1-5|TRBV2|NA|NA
CASSEVQMDQPQHF
TGTGCCAGCAGTGAAGTGCAGATGGATCAGCCCCAGCATTTT
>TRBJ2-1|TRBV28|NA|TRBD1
CASENLRGPFHNEQFF
TGTGCCAGCGAAAACCTCAGGGGGCCTTTTCACAATGAGCAGTTCTTC
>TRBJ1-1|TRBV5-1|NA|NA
CASSPTVAGGDEAFF
TGCGCCAGCAGCCCCACGGTGGCAGGAGGGGATGAAGCTTTCTTT
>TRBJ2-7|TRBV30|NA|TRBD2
CAWSVGLAGEVQYF
TGTGCCTGGAGTGTGGGACTAGCGGGAGAAGTGCAGTACTTC
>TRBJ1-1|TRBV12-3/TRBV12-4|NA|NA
CASSRNTEAFF
TGTGCCAGCAGTCGGAACACTGAAGCTTTCTTT
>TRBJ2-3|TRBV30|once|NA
CAWSVLVGDTQYF
TGTGCCTGGAGTGTCCTGGTCGGAGATACGCAGTATTTT
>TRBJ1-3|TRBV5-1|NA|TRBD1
CASSWDSRPNTIYF
TGCGCCAGCAGCTGGGACAGTCGTCCAAACACCATATATTTT
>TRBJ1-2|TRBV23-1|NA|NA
CASSQSWAADYGYTF
TGCGCCAGCAGTCAATCGTGGGCAGCGGACTATGGCTACACCTTC
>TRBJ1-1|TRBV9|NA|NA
CASSRGGETEAFF
TGTGCCAGCAGCCGGGGGGGCGAAACTGAAGCTTTCTTT
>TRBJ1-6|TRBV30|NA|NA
CAWSFAGSPLHF
TGTGCCTGGAGTTTTGCAGGTTCACCCCTCCACTTT
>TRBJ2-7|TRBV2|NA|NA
CASKGPGSPDEQYF
TGTGCCAGCAAGGGGCCTGGAAGTCCAGACGAGCAGTACTTC
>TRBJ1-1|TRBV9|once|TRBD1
CASSAQTGGGSTEAFF
TGTGCCAGCAGCGCCCAGACAGGGGGCGGGAGCACTGAAGCTTTCTTT
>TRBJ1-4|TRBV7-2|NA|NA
CASSKFGGLSAATNEKLFF
TGTGCCAGCAGCAAATTCGGGGGGTTAAGCGCCGCAACTAATGAAAAACTGTTTTTT
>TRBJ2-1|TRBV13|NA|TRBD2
CASSLEVGLAGGPHEQFF
TGTGCCAGCAGCTTGGAGGTCGGCCTAGCGGGAGGACCCCATGAGCAGTTCTTC
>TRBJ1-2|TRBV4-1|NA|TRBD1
CASSQVGTGVNYGYTF
TGCGCCAGCAGCCAAGTCGGGACAGGGGTTAACTATGGCTACACCTTC
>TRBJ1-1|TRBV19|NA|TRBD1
CASRGVATEAFF
TGTGCCAGCAGGGGGGTCGCCACTGAAGCTTTCTTT
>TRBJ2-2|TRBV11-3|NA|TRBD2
CASSSDAGVGELFF
TGTGCCAGCAGCTCCGACGCGGGAGTCGGGGAGCTGTTTTTT